This T cell receptor beta chain was sequenced during a study of response to subunit inactivated influenza vaccine. A word on this clonotype: The antigen is undetermined.

Findings and limits, study-wide: Authors suggested that a seasonal influenza vaccination recruits few new T cells each time.

This CDR3 is built from 16 residues. Per the germline V gene, CDR1 is MNHNS and CDR2 is SASEGT. Trimming cost V 6 bases and J 2 bases; bases outside gene matches: 8. TCRdb re-called the RT-PCR reads with MiXCR, one entry per CDR3 protein. The profile shows around 500,000 distinct CDR3 sequences, about a tenth of them singletons. The source material was PBMCs from blood, sampled roughly 6 weeks after vaccination. The rearrangement uses TRBV6-1 and TRBJ2-7; 12 bases are a match to TRBD1. The clonotype comes from a man between 50 and 59 years old who received an inactivated influenza vaccine. CDR3 in amino acids: CASRGTGGDPPYEQYF. In nucleotides, the CDR3 is TGTGCCAGCAGAGGGACAGGGGGCGATCCTCCCTACGAGCAGTACTTC.